This TCR beta chain was sequenced in a study of post-analysis software for immune sequencing data. Study-level points and caveats: Controls significantly exceeded multiple sclerosis patients in normalized Chao1 diversity.

This clonotype has ten or more counts. The antigen is unknown. Incorporated into the TCR beta cDNA libraries were unique molecular identifiers, which served to reduce PCR and sequencing biases. Once roughly 1 to 10 million T cells were used, roughly 500,000 cDNA molecules resulted. Each CDR3 protein is one row after TCRdb ran MiXCR on the PCR reads. Among over 700,000 distinct CDR3 sequences listed, just under 30% were seen once. The TCR comes from a girl aged 10 to 17 with multiple sclerosis. Specimen: blood.

CDR3 coding DNA: TGTGCCAGCTCAGATAGCGGTTCCTACAATGAGCAGTTCTTC. Its translation is CASSDSGSYNEQFF. The V and J genes are TRBV18 and TRBJ2-1; TRBD2 is a possible D gene (6 bases). CDR1 and CDR2 (germline): KGHSH, LQKENI. The CDR3 contains 14 residues. V lost 5 bases and J lost 1, with 9 bases in between.